What follows describes a single T cell receptor (beta chain). TCRdb's table, derived via immunoSEQ multiplex PCR, lists solely in-frame clones and lacks some. The table has nearly 200,000 clones, 85% seen once. Trimming left V 6 bases short and J 1 base short, with 12 bases between. The CDR3 has 14 residues. Per the germline V gene, CDR1 is SNHLY and CDR2 is FYNNEI. This entry comes from a study of blood T cell repertoires in COVID-19. This clonotype was obtained from a man aged 55 to 70 with COVID-19, enrolled during active disease. This chain uses TRBV2 with TRBJ2-5; D may be TRBD2 (6 bases). The sample consisted of peripheral blood. The CDR3 nucleotides read TGTGCCAGCAGGGAGGGCTTTCCCCAAGAGACCCAGTACTTC. Encoded protein: CASREGFPQETQYF.